A selection of T cell receptor beta chains follows, all from one sample in a study of blood T cell repertoires in COVID-19. TCRdb keeps only in-frame clones here, not all; method: immunoSEQ multiplex PCR. The table shows roughly 140,000 clones, with about 85% occurring only once. The sample was peripheral blood. The receptor source for this set is a woman in her sixties or seventies with acute or convalescent COVID-19. The CDR3 runs from the conserved cysteine through the conserved F or W.

V: TRBV24-1
J: TRBJ2-1
CDR3: CATSDPDRGPLRNEQFF

V: TRBV5-4
J: TRBJ2-6
CDR3: CASSTASAGANVLTF

V: TRBV2
J: TRBJ2-5
CDR3: CASRNQGLARETQYF

V: TRBV5-6
J: TRBJ1-4
CDR3: CASSPRTGYNEKLFF

V: TRBV28
J: TRBJ1-4
CDR3: CASSLGGVPNEKLFF

V: TRBV11-3
J: TRBJ2-1
CDR3: CASSLGSSGSNEQFF

V: TRBV21-1
J: TRBJ1-1
CDR3: CASSKGIRAGFTEAFF

V: TRBV6-5
J: TRBJ2-3
CDR3: CASSYSTSGGDTQYF

V: TRBV18
J: TRBJ1-4
CDR3: CASSAAEGLFF

V: TRBV11-2
J: TRBJ2-1
CDR3: CASRLGFSYNEQFF

V: TRBV28
J: TRBJ2-3
CDR3: CASSQGRARDTQYF

V: TRBV7-2
J: TRBJ2-3
CDR3: CASSPIYSGQGTTDTQYF

V: TRBV7-7
J: TRBJ1-4
CDR3: CASSLGVSTNEKLFF

V: TRBV27
J: TRBJ2-7
CDR3: CASSLSVAGGLYEQYF

V: TRBV27
J: TRBJ1-3
CDR3: CASRSAGTGAGNTIYF

V: TRBV5-1
J: TRBJ2-3
CDR3: CASSLGDRASDTQYF

V: TRBV5-6
J: TRBJ1-4
CDR3: CASSLTGINEKLFF

V: TRBV25-1
J: TRBJ2-2
CDR3: CASSGQVTGELFF

V: TRBV4-3
J: TRBJ2-2
CDR3: CASSQEGRLAGGKRELFF

V: TRBV7-9
J: TRBJ1-1
CDR3: CASSLTTGNTEAFF

V: TRBV7-6
J: TRBJ2-1
CDR3: CASSLLAGAYNEQFF

V: TRBV7-2
J: TRBJ1-1
CDR3: CASSFQVGNTEAFF

V: TRBV18
J: TRBJ2-3
CDR3: CASSPNTGASDTQYF

V: TRBV27
J: TRBJ1-1
CDR3: CASSPPRTGGNTEAFF

V: TRBV19
J: TRBJ1-5
CDR3: CASSTVGGGNQPQHF

V: TRBV5-1
J: TRBJ2-2
CDR3: CASSLGAAIAGGLLNTGELFF

V: TRBV24-1
J: TRBJ2-1
CDR3: CATSGGTSGGFNEQFF

V: TRBV7-2
J: TRBJ2-3
CDR3: CASSLGAGRGTDTQYF

V: TRBV12-5
J: TRBJ1-3
CDR3: CASGVMSSGNTIYF

V: TRBV14
J: TRBJ1-4
CDR3: CASSQAGITNEKLFF

V: TRBV28
J: TRBJ1-5
CDR3: CASSLWTGSNQPQHF

V: TRBV11-3
J: TRBJ1-1
CDR3: CASSSQGNTEAFF

V: TRBV6-5
J: TRBJ1-2
CDR3: CASIPQTGYGYTF

V: TRBV4-2
J: TRBJ1-5
CDR3: CASSQGDRYQPQHF

V: TRBV15
J: TRBJ1-2
CDR3: CATSRVSQGGYGYTF

V: TRBV6-2/TRBV6-3
J: TRBJ2-3
CDR3: CASSYTRGKGESTDTQYF

V: TRBV7-8
J: TRBJ2-3
CDR3: CASSPGGSTQYF

V: TRBV5-1
J: TRBJ1-1
CDR3: CASSVQGGAEAFF

V: TRBV27
J: TRBJ2-3
CDR3: CASSFLAFGGRDTQYF

V: TRBV5-6
J: TRBJ1-2
CDR3: CASSLQGNYGYTF

V: TRBV10-3
J: TRBJ1-5
CDR3: CAISARGQDQPQHF

V: TRBV5-4
J: TRBJ1-3
CDR3: CASSRETAGNTIYF

V: TRBV30
J: TRBJ1-2
CDR3: CAWSLQGWGGYTF

V: TRBV3-1/TRBV3-2
J: TRBJ1-2
CDR3: CASSQDSLVLGYTF

V: TRBV29-1
J: TRBJ2-4
CDR3: CSVERDMNIQYF

V: TRBV4-1
J: TRBJ1-6
CDR3: CASSPQRGYNSPLHF

V: TRBV28
J: TRBJ2-3
CDR3: CASSGGTVHTDTQYF

V: TRBV12-2
J: TRBJ1-5
CDR3: CASRQGQGTRPQHF

V: TRBV4-1
J: TRBJ2-1
CDR3: CASSAGTSGGARYNEQFF

V: TRBV6-5
J: TRBJ1-3
CDR3: CASSYSSGRNTIYF

V: TRBV12-3/TRBV12-4
J: TRBJ1-6
CDR3: CASSFRDNSPLHF

V: TRBV5-1
J: TRBJ1-2
CDR3: CASSLGQANYGYTF

V: TRBV19
J: TRBJ1-2
CDR3: CASSISGGQGNYGYTF